The next 11 T cell receptor beta chains were all read from a single sample in a study of metastatic and nonmetastatic thyroid tumors. Using MiXCR, TCRdb re-called clones from the PCR reads. The sample records fewer than 30,000 clones, about 17% being singletons. No patient had received any treatment before thyroid surgery. Sequenced material: blood. The source is a female donor with papillary thyroid cancer or a benign thyroid nodule (not recorded which). Some clones in this sample may be carry-over from other donors' samples.

J is TRBJ2-5 and V is TRBV6-1, with 9 bases that match TRBD2. CDR1 MNHNS and CDR2 SASEGT come from the germline V gene. V lost 6 bases, J lost 2 bases, and 16 bases stayed unmatched. This CDR3 is built from 18 residues. CDR3 residues: CASSRGSVLAGGQETQYF. CDR3 nucleotide sequence: TGTGCCAGCAGCCGAGGGTCCGTACTAGCGGGCGGGCAAGAGACCCAGTACTTC.

This clone has ten or more counts. The rearrangement links TRBV4-1 to TRBJ1-1; D possibly corresponds to TRBD1 (5 bases). CDR3 size: 15 residues. Germline V gene data show CDR1 as MGHRA and CDR2 as YSYEKL. V was trimmed by 4 bases and J by 6 bases, leaving 18 bases between them. The CDR3 DNA follows: TGCGCCAGCAGCCCGCGGGGGACGGGGATGTCTGAAGCTTTCTTT. Protein sequence: CASSPRGTGMSEAFF.

This clone was observed a few times. The J gene is TRBJ1-4, the V gene TRBV7-9; D remains ambiguous. The CDR3 runs 15 residues. Looked up from germline, CDR1 is SEHNR and CDR2 is FQNEAQ (reference sequence). Trimming took 2 bases from V and 4 from J, leaving 11 bases between them. The chain's CDR3 is CASSLSRRGNEKLFF. CDR3 bases: TGTGCCAGCAGCTTAAGTCGACGGGGTAATGAAAAACTGTTTTTT.

This clone came up many times. The genes are TRBV7-9 and TRBJ2-3; 8 bases are a match to TRBD1. CDR3 length: 13 amino acids. Germline V gene sequence: CDR1 SEHNR, CDR2 FQNEAQ (reference sequence). DNA of the CDR3: TGTGCAGTCAGGGGGCGGGGAGGAGATACGCAGTATTTT. Protein product: CAVRGRGGDTQYF.

With respect to this clone: The junction shows a germline mismatch at one end, possibly a read error. J is TRBJ2-3 and V is TRBV11-2, with D perhaps being TRBD1 or TRBD2 (5 bases each). CDR3 length: 15 residues. CDR1 SGHAT and CDR2 FQNNGV come from the germline V gene. The CDR3 sequence is CASSLKNWDADTEYF. The CDR3 coding sequence is TGTGCCAGCAGCTTGAAGAACTGGGACGCAGATACGGAGTATTTT.

There are a few counts of this clone. The CDR3: CASSSPKGSTDTQYF. The CDR3 nucleotides are TGTGCCAGCAGTTCCCCCAAGGGGAGCACAGATACGCAGTATTTT. The chain recombines TRBV28 with TRBJ2-3; maybe TRBD1 (5 bases). The CDR3 consists of 15 residues. V dropped 4 bases and J dropped 0 bases, with 11 bases sitting between them. Per germline, CDR1 MDHEN and CDR2 SYDVKM. Complete variable domain (other parts from reference TRBV28 and TRBJ2-3): DVKVTQSSRYLVKRTGEKVFLECVQDMDHENMFWYRQDPGLGLRLIYFSYDVKMKEKGDIPEGYSVSREKKERFSLILESASTNQTSMYLCASSSPKGSTDTQYFGPGTRLTVL.

This clone was seen ten or more times. This chain's CDR3 is CASSLEAGGGQYF. The CDR3 DNA reads TGTGCCAGCAGCTTAGAGGCAGGGGGGGGACAGTACTTC. The rearrangement joins TRBV11-2 to TRBJ2-7, with D possibly called TRBD1 or TRBD2 (7 bases each). The CDR3 contains 13 residues. The germline V gene encodes CDR1 SGHAT and CDR2 FQNNGV. The V end lost 0 bases, the J end lost 10 bases, and 13 bases lay between the germline ends.

Note on this clone: A much larger clonotype is one base distant, so this may be a read error. The V and J genes are TRBV12-3 or TRBV12-4 and TRBJ2-1, with TRBD2 identical over 7 bases. V lost 6 bases to trimming and J lost 2 bases; unmatched junction nucleotides: 10. The length of the CDR3 is 16 residues. The CDR3 loop is CASSPSGVFAYNEQFF. The CDR3 DNA sequence: TGTGCCAGCAGCCCCAGCGGGGTGTTCGCCTACAATGAGCAGTTCTTC.

On this clone: The same CDR3 arises from other DNA sequences in this sample as well. This rearrangement joins TRBV20-1 to TRBJ2-1; the match to TRBD2 covers 7 bases. The CDR3 runs to 14 residues. Looked up from germline, CDR1 is DFQATT and CDR2 is SNEGSKA (reference sequence). Losses at the gene ends were 6 bases for V and 9 bases for J; bases not matched to a gene: 14. CDR3 in DNA: TGCAGTGCGCCGCTAGCGGTTGGGGCCAGTGAGCAGTTCTTC. Its translation is CSAPLAVGASEQFF.

This clone is judged medium-sized. The chain is built from TRBV6-1 and TRBJ1-6, with TRBD1 matching over 9 bases. Germline V gene data show CDR1 as MNHNS and CDR2 as SASEGT. The CDR3 runs 15 residues. V was pared by 6 bases and J by 6 bases, with 6 bases of the junction left unmatched. The CDR3 coding sequence is TGTGCCAGCAGCCCACAGGGGGCAAGTAATTCACCCCTCCACTTT. This translates into CASSPQGASNSPLHF.

Worth noting for this clone: A much larger clone sits a single nucleotide away, making a read error possible. This chain joins TRBV13 and TRBJ1-1; D unresolved. Germline V gene data show CDR1 as PRHDT and CDR2 as FYEKMQ (reference sequence). Trimming cost V 5 bases and J 11 bases, with 18 bases left between them. The CDR3 covers 13 residues. CDR3 protein: CASSLAVAPGAFF. In DNA form, the CDR3 reads TGTGCCAGCAGCCTGGCGGTGGCACCTGGGGCTTTCTTT.